This TCR beta chain is from a study of shared clonotypes between healthy human individuals. Only in-frame clones appear in the TCRdb table, and some are missing; sequencing was by immunoSEQ multiplex PCR. The sample lists about 800,000 clones, 95% to 97% occurring once. Selected positively for CCR7 and CD45RO-negative, naive CD8 cells excluded terminally differentiated effector memory CD45RA+ cells. The germline CDR1 and CDR2 sequences are SEHNR and FQNEAQ (reference sequence). The CDR3 loop spans 15 amino acids. Deletions cut 5 bases from V and 9 bases from J, with 20 bases between. This receptor was obtained from a man aged 25 to 40 in good health. The sequenced sample was naive CD8+ T cells sorted from blood. The J gene is TRBJ2-1, the V gene TRBV7-9; TRBD1 or TRBD2 may be the D gene (6 bases each). CDR3: CASSERQAGTVEQFF. CDR3 sequence (DNA): TGTGCCAGCAGCGAACGACAGGCGGGGACGGTTGAGCAGTTCTTC.